The subject of this entry is one T cell receptor beta chain. Sequencing used immunoSEQ multiplex PCR; TCRdb keeps in-frame clones, though not all of them. Here the sample spans some 290,000 clones, around 90% being singletons. This record comes from a study of blood T cell repertoires in COVID-19. Across the whole study: The samples span acute and convalescent COVID-19 from the United States, Italy and Spain.

The germline CDR1 and CDR2 sequences are MNHEY and SMNVEV (reference sequence). The length of the CDR3 is 15 residues. V was trimmed by 5 bases and J by 10 bases, leaving 20 bases between them. The sequence came from a woman in her 40s with COVID-19, enrolled during active disease. This sequence joins TRBV27 and TRBJ1-4; the D gene is possibly TRBD1 (5 bases). Sequencing input: peripheral blood. The CDR3 sequence: CASSTSGPWGGKLFF. The CDR3 region has the DNA TGTGCCAGCAGTACGTCAGGGCCCTGGGGTGGAAAACTGTTTTTT.